In this sample, the clone carrying this T cell receptor (beta chain) turned up a few times. TCRdb fed the 5' RACE reads into MiXCR, producing one record per CDR3 protein. The sample holds some 500,000 distinct CDR3 sequences, roughly 13% seen once. This CDR3 contains 15 residues. V was trimmed by 4 bases and J by 0 bases, leaving 14 bases between them. Germline V gene lookup returns CDR1 SGHRS and CDR2 YFSETQ. The entry originates in a study of T cells after yellow fever vaccination. The sequence came from a man aged 30 to 39 who received the YFV17D yellow fever vaccine. This material consisted of PBMCs, taken on the day of the yellow fever booster vaccination. This chain connects TRBV5-1 to TRBJ2-7; D is unclear. The CDR3 loop is CASSPARSPSYEQYF. The CDR3 DNA reads TGCGCCAGCAGCCCGGCTAGATCCCCCTCCTACGAGCAGTACTTC.